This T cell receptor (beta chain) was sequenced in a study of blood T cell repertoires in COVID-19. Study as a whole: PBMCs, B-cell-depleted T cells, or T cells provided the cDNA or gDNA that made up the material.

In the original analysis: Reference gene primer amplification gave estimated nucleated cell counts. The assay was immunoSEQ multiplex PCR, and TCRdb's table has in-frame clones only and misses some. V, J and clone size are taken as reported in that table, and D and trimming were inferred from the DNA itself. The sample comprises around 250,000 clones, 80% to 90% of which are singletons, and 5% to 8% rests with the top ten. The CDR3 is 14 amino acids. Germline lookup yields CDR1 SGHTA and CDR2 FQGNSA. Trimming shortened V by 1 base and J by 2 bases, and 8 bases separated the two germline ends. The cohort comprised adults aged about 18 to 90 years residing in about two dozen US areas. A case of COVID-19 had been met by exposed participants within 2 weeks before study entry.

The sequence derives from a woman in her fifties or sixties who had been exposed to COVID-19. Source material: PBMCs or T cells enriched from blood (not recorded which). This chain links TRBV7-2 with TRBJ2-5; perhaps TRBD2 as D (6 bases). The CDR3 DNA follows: TGTGCCAGCAGCTTAGTAGCGGTACAAGAGACCCAGTACTTC. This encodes CASSLVAVQETQYF.